The rows below give T cell receptor beta chains drawn from one sample of a study of blood T cell repertoires in COVID-19. Profiled with immunoSEQ multiplex PCR; TCRdb holds only in-frame clones, not every one. The sample has about 110,000 clones, around nine tenths seen once. Material for sequencing was peripheral blood. The source of these receptors is a woman younger than 45 with acute or convalescent COVID-19. CDR3s include the opening cysteine and the closing phenylalanine or tryptophan. A D gene is named only where the DNA matches it firmly. Clone sizes are given selectively: once, few, many, or a class where the clone is expanded.

v_gene: TRBV5-8; d_gene: NA; abundance: NA; j_gene: TRBJ2-1; CDR3aa: CASSLEGTSYNEQFF; CDR3nt: TGTGCCAGCAGCTTGGAGGGGACTTCCTACAATGAGCAGTTCTTC
v_gene: TRBV11-2; d_gene: NA; abundance: NA; j_gene: TRBJ2-1; CDR3aa: CASSLYWRGTYNEQFF; CDR3nt: TGTGCCAGCAGCTTATATTGGCGGGGCACTTACAATGAGCAGTTCTTC
v_gene: TRBV10-1; d_gene: NA; abundance: few; j_gene: TRBJ2-1; CDR3aa: CATSSDSYNEQFF; CDR3nt: TGCGCCACATCTAGCGACTCCTACAATGAGCAGTTCTTC
v_gene: TRBV7-3; d_gene: NA; abundance: NA; j_gene: TRBJ1-1; CDR3aa: CASSLNPGAIMNTEAFF; CDR3nt: TGTGCCAGCAGCTTAAACCCAGGGGCTATCATGAACACTGAAGCTTTCTTT
v_gene: TRBV15; d_gene: NA; abundance: NA; j_gene: TRBJ1-6; CDR3aa: CATRKPRVDHSPLHF; CDR3nt: TGTGCCACCAGAAAGCCGCGGGTGGATCATTCACCCCTCCACTTT
v_gene: TRBV7-3; d_gene: TRBD1; abundance: NA; j_gene: TRBJ1-1; CDR3aa: CASSPTGGGEAFF; CDR3nt: TGTGCCAGCAGCCCCACAGGGGGCGGTGAAGCTTTCTTT
v_gene: TRBV3-1/TRBV3-2; d_gene: NA; abundance: NA; j_gene: TRBJ1-2; CDR3aa: CASSQVSGVDSANYGYTF; CDR3nt: TGTGCCAGCAGCCAAGTATCCGGGGTCGATTCAGCTAACTATGGCTACACCTTC
v_gene: TRBV7-2; d_gene: TRBD2; abundance: NA; j_gene: TRBJ2-7; CDR3aa: CASSLVASGRTPSYEQYF; CDR3nt: TGTGCCAGCAGCTTAGTGGCTAGCGGGAGGACCCCCTCCTACGAGCAGTACTTC
v_gene: TRBV30; d_gene: NA; abundance: NA; j_gene: TRBJ1-5; CDR3aa: CAWSLGREGQPQHF; CDR3nt: TGTGCCTGGAGTCTCGGAAGGGAGGGTCAGCCCCAGCATTTT
v_gene: TRBV11-2; d_gene: NA; abundance: once; j_gene: TRBJ2-2; CDR3aa: CASSLALTGELFF; CDR3nt: TGTGCCAGCAGCTTGGCTCTCACCGGGGAGCTGTTTTTT
v_gene: TRBV28; d_gene: NA; abundance: NA; j_gene: TRBJ1-1; CDR3aa: CASSFVGGNTEAFF; CDR3nt: TGTGCCAGCAGTTTTGTCGGGGGGAACACTGAAGCTTTCTTT
v_gene: TRBV3-1/TRBV3-2; d_gene: NA; abundance: NA; j_gene: TRBJ2-5; CDR3aa: CASSQEGGGDEETQYF; CDR3nt: TGTGCCAGCAGCCAAGAAGGCGGGGGCGATGAAGAGACCCAGTACTTC
v_gene: TRBV3-1/TRBV3-2; d_gene: TRBD1; abundance: NA; j_gene: TRBJ1-1; CDR3aa: CASSPLAGQGTEAFF; CDR3nt: TGTGCCAGCAGCCCATTAGCAGGACAGGGCACTGAAGCTTTCTTT
v_gene: TRBV4-3; d_gene: TRBD2; abundance: NA; j_gene: TRBJ2-2; CDR3aa: CASSQESRAGVLANTGELFF; CDR3nt: TGCGCCAGCAGCCAAGAGTCGAGGGCGGGGGTGCTCGCGAACACCGGGGAGCTGTTTTTT
v_gene: TRBV27; d_gene: TRBD2; abundance: once; j_gene: TRBJ2-7; CDR3aa: CASSLREGRSYEQYF; CDR3nt: TGTGCCAGCAGTTTACGGGAGGGACGGTCCTACGAGCAGTACTTC
v_gene: TRBV28; d_gene: TRBD2; abundance: NA; j_gene: TRBJ2-7; CDR3aa: CASSLGGGYEQYF; CDR3nt: TGTGCCAGCAGTTTGGGGGGGGGCTACGAGCAGTACTTC
v_gene: TRBV15; d_gene: NA; abundance: NA; j_gene: TRBJ1-5; CDR3aa: CATSRGTPLGGVDQPQHF; CDR3nt: TGTGCCACCAGCAGAGGAACCCCACTAGGGGGGGTGGATCAGCCCCAGCATTTT
v_gene: TRBV4-1; d_gene: TRBD1; abundance: NA; j_gene: TRBJ1-1; CDR3aa: CASSPRPGQGETEAFF; CDR3nt: TGCGCCAGCAGCCCCCGCCCGGGACAGGGAGAAACTGAAGCTTTCTTT
v_gene: TRBV19; d_gene: NA; abundance: NA; j_gene: TRBJ1-2; CDR3aa: CASSIVVREDGYTF; CDR3nt: TGTGCCAGTAGTATAGTCGTAAGGGAGGACGGCTACACCTTC
v_gene: TRBV27; d_gene: TRBD1; abundance: few; j_gene: TRBJ1-6; CDR3aa: CASRHTGGGSYNSPLHF; CDR3nt: TGTGCCAGCAGACATACAGGGGGAGGCTCCTATAATTCACCCCTCCACTTT
v_gene: TRBV7-2; d_gene: TRBD2; abundance: once; j_gene: TRBJ2-2; CDR3aa: CASSSGLAGYGELFF; CDR3nt: TGTGCCAGCAGCTCGGGACTAGCGGGATATGGGGAGCTGTTTTTT
v_gene: TRBV18; d_gene: TRBD1; abundance: NA; j_gene: TRBJ2-7; CDR3aa: CASSTGTGLSYEQYF; CDR3nt: TGTGCCAGCTCAACCGGGACAGGGCTCTCCTACGAGCAGTACTTC
v_gene: TRBV5-6; d_gene: NA; abundance: NA; j_gene: TRBJ2-1; CDR3aa: CASSFWRGGDEQFF; CDR3nt: TGTGCCAGCAGCTTCTGGCGGGGCGGGGATGAGCAGTTCTTC
v_gene: TRBV3-1/TRBV3-2; d_gene: NA; abundance: NA; j_gene: TRBJ1-1; CDR3aa: CASSQVGGVNTEAFF; CDR3nt: TGTGCCAGCAGCCAAGTAGGAGGGGTGAACACTGAAGCTTTCTTT
v_gene: TRBV11-2; d_gene: NA; abundance: NA; j_gene: TRBJ2-1; CDR3aa: CASRAIKSSYNEQFF; CDR3nt: TGTGCCAGCAGAGCCATCAAGAGCTCCTACAATGAGCAGTTCTTC
v_gene: TRBV10-2; d_gene: NA; abundance: NA; j_gene: TRBJ1-1; CDR3aa: CASSESWGQNTEAFF; CDR3nt: TGCGCCAGCAGTGAGTCCTGGGGGCAGAACACTGAAGCTTTCTTT
v_gene: TRBV9; d_gene: TRBD1; abundance: NA; j_gene: TRBJ1-2; CDR3aa: CASSARDRGDGYTF; CDR3nt: TGTGCCAGCAGCGCGCGGGACAGGGGGGATGGCTACACCTTC
v_gene: TRBV6-6; d_gene: TRBD1; abundance: NA; j_gene: TRBJ1-3; CDR3aa: CASSTDTGDGNTIYF; CDR3nt: TGTGCCAGCAGTACAGATACAGGGGATGGAAACACCATATATTTT
v_gene: TRBV7-8; d_gene: TRBD2; abundance: once; j_gene: TRBJ2-7; CDR3aa: CASSAREGPSYEQYF; CDR3nt: TGTGCCAGCAGCGCCCGGGAGGGCCCCTCCTACGAGCAGTACTTC
v_gene: TRBV5-1; d_gene: NA; abundance: NA; j_gene: TRBJ1-4; CDR3aa: CASSLDRASEKLFF; CDR3nt: TGCGCCAGCAGCTTGGACAGGGCCTCTGAAAAACTGTTTTTT
v_gene: TRBV29-1; d_gene: TRBD1; abundance: NA; j_gene: TRBJ1-2; CDR3aa: CSVAADRGYGYTF; CDR3nt: TGCAGCGTTGCCGCGGACAGGGGCTATGGCTACACCTTC
v_gene: TRBV6-5; d_gene: NA; abundance: NA; j_gene: TRBJ1-4; CDR3aa: CASSYGGMGGLFF; CDR3nt: TGTGCCAGCAGTTACGGGGGGATGGGGGGACTGTTTTTT
v_gene: TRBV28; d_gene: NA; abundance: NA; j_gene: TRBJ1-1; CDR3aa: CASSPTVPDNTEAFF; CDR3nt: TGTGCCAGCAGTCCCACAGTTCCGGATAACACTGAAGCTTTCTTT
v_gene: TRBV5-4; d_gene: NA; abundance: NA; j_gene: TRBJ1-6; CDR3aa: CASSKGILYNSPLHF; CDR3nt: TGTGCCAGCAGTAAGGGGATTCTCTATAATTCACCCCTCCACTTT
v_gene: TRBV5-4; d_gene: NA; abundance: NA; j_gene: TRBJ2-5; CDR3aa: CASSLNELGGETQYF; CDR3nt: TGTGCCAGCAGCTTGAACGAGTTGGGGGGAGAGACCCAGTACTTC
v_gene: TRBV24-1; d_gene: TRBD1; abundance: NA; j_gene: TRBJ2-2; CDR3aa: CATSDPPGTGNTGELFF; CDR3nt: TGTGCCACCAGTGATCCCCCGGGGACAGGGAACACCGGGGAGCTGTTTTTT
v_gene: TRBV7-6; d_gene: TRBD1; abundance: NA; j_gene: TRBJ2-3; CDR3aa: CASSPGQGTDTQYF; CDR3nt: TGTGCCAGCAGCCCGGGACAGGGAACAGATACGCAGTATTTT
v_gene: TRBV7-3; d_gene: TRBD2; abundance: NA; j_gene: TRBJ2-1; CDR3aa: CASSHSGVNNEQFF; CDR3nt: TGTGCCAGCAGTCATAGCGGGGTAAACAATGAGCAGTTCTTC
v_gene: TRBV7-8; d_gene: TRBD1; abundance: NA; j_gene: TRBJ1-6; CDR3aa: CASSPRQGRPLHF; CDR3nt: TGTGCCAGCAGCCCCCGACAGGGACGGCCCCTCCACTTT
v_gene: TRBV3-1/TRBV3-2; d_gene: TRBD1; abundance: NA; j_gene: TRBJ2-3; CDR3aa: CASSQDLAGGSTDTQYF; CDR3nt: TGTGCCAGCAGCCAAGATCTTGCAGGGGGTAGCACAGATACGCAGTATTTT
v_gene: TRBV27; d_gene: NA; abundance: NA; j_gene: TRBJ1-2; CDR3aa: CASSLEPMGGSHGYTF; CDR3nt: TGTGCCAGCAGTTTAGAACCTATGGGGGGTTCCCATGGCTACACCTTC
v_gene: TRBV28; d_gene: TRBD1; abundance: NA; j_gene: TRBJ2-1; CDR3aa: CASSVIGTGYNEQFF; CDR3nt: TGTGCCAGCAGCGTCATTGGGACAGGCTACAATGAGCAGTTCTTC
v_gene: TRBV19; d_gene: NA; abundance: few; j_gene: TRBJ2-7; CDR3aa: CASSIGGGLYEQYF; CDR3nt: TGTGCCAGTAGTATCGGGGGAGGCCTGTACGAGCAGTACTTC
v_gene: TRBV9; d_gene: NA; abundance: NA; j_gene: TRBJ1-2; CDR3aa: CASSPPTGYGYTF; CDR3nt: TGTGCCAGCAGCCCCCCGACGGGCTATGGCTACACCTTC
v_gene: TRBV30; d_gene: NA; abundance: NA; j_gene: TRBJ1-5; CDR3aa: CAWNGGGNQPQHF; CDR3nt: TGTGCCTGGAACGGGGGTGGGAATCAGCCCCAGCATTTT
v_gene: TRBV19; d_gene: TRBD1; abundance: NA; j_gene: TRBJ1-1; CDR3aa: CASSPRGLTEAFF; CDR3nt: TGTGCCAGTAGCCCCAGGGGGTTGACTGAAGCTTTCTTT
v_gene: TRBV6-2/TRBV6-3; d_gene: NA; abundance: NA; j_gene: TRBJ1-2; CDR3aa: CASSFSGTTNYGYTF; CDR3nt: TGTGCCAGCAGTTTCTCAGGGACTACTAACTATGGCTACACCTTC
v_gene: TRBV24-1; d_gene: NA; abundance: NA; j_gene: TRBJ2-5; CDR3aa: CATSDLEQETQYF; CDR3nt: TGTGCCACCAGTGATCTGGAGCAAGAGACCCAGTACTTC
v_gene: TRBV3-1/TRBV3-2; d_gene: NA; abundance: few; j_gene: TRBJ1-4; CDR3aa: CASSQDYATNEKLFF; CDR3nt: TGTGCCAGCAGCCAAGATTATGCAACTAATGAAAAACTGTTTTTT
v_gene: TRBV7-9; d_gene: NA; abundance: NA; j_gene: TRBJ1-6; CDR3aa: CASSPHGTNSSPLHF; CDR3nt: TGTGCCAGCAGCCCTCACGGGACAAATAGTTCACCCCTCCACTTT
v_gene: TRBV6-2/TRBV6-3; d_gene: NA; abundance: NA; j_gene: TRBJ1-6; CDR3aa: CASSYSDRQDSPLHF; CDR3nt: TGTGCCAGCAGTTACTCCGATAGACAGGACTCACCCCTCCACTTT
v_gene: TRBV11-3; d_gene: NA; abundance: NA; j_gene: TRBJ2-7; CDR3aa: CASSFVDSSYEQYF; CDR3nt: TGTGCCAGCAGCTTCGTGGACAGTTCCTACGAGCAGTACTTC